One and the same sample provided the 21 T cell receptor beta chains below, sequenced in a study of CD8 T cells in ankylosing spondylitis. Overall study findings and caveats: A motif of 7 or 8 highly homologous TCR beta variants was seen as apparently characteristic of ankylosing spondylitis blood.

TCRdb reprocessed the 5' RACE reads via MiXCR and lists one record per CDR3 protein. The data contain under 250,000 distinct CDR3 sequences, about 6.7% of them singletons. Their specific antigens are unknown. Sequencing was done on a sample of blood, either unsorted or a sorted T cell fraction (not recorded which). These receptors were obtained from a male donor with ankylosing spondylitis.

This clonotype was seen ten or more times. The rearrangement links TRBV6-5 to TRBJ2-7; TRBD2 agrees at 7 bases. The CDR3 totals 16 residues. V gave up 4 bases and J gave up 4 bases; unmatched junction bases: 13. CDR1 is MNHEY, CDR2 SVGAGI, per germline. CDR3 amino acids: CASSSTGAGLTYEQYF. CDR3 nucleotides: TGTGCCAGCAGTTCAACAGGAGCGGGACTGACTTACGAGCAGTACTTC.

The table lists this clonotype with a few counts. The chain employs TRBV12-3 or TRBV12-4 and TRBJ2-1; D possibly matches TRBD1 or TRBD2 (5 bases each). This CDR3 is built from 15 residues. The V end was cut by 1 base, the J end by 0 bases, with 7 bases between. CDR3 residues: CASSLGGFSYNEQFF. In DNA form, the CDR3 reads TGTGCCAGCAGTTTAGGGGGGTTCTCCTACAATGAGCAGTTCTTC.

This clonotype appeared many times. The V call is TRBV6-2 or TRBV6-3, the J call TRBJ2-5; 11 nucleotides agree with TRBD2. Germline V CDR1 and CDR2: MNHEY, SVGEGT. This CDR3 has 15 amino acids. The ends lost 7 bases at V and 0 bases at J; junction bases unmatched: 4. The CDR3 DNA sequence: TGTGCCAGCATCGGGACTAGCGGAGACCAAGAGACCCAGTACTTC. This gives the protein CASIGTSGDQETQYF.

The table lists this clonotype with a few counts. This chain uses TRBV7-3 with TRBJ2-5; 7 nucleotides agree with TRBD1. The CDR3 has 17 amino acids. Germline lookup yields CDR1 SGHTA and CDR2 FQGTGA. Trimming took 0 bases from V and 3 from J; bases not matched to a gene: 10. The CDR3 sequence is CASSLTPGDRMEETQYF. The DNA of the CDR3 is TGTGCCAGCAGCTTAACCCCAGGGGACAGAATGGAAGAGACCCAGTACTTC.

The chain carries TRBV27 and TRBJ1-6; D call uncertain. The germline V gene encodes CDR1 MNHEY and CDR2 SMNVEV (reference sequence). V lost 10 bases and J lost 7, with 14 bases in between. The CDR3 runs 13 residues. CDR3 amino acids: CATQGNGNSPLHF. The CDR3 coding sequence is TGTGCCACCCAAGGGAACGGGAATTCACCCCTCCACTTT.

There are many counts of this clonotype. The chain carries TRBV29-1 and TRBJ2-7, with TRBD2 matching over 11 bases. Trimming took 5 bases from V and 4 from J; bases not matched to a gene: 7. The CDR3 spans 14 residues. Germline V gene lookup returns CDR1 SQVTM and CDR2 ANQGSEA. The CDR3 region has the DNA TGCAGCGTTTGGGGGGGACTAGCGGAATACGAGCAGTACTTC. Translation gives CSVWGGLAEYEQYF.

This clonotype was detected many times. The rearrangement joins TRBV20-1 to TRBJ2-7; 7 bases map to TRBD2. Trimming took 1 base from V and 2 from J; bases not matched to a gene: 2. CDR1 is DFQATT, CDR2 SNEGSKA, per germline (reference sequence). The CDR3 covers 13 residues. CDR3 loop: CSARGGLAYEQYF. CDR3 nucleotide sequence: TGCAGTGCTAGAGGCGGACTAGCCTACGAGCAGTACTTC.

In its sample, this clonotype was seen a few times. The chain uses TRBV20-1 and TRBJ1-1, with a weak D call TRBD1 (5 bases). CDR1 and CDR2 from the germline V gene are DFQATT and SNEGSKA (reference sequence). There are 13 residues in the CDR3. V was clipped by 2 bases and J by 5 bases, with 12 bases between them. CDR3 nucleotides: TGCAGTGCTAGACAGTCGCGGGGGACTGAAGCTTTCTTT. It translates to CSARQSRGTEAFF.

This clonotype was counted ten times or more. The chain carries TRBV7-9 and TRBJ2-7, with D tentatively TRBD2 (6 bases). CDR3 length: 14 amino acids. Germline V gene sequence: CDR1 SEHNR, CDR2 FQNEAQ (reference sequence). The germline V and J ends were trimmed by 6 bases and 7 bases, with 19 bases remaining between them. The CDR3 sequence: CASSTAGGLWEQYF. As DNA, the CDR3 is TGTGCCAGCAGTACCGCCGGGGGTTTGTGGGAGCAGTACTTC. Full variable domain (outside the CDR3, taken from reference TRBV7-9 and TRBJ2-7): DTGVSQNPRHKITKRGQNVTFRCDPISEHNRLYWYRQTLGQGPEFLTYFQNEAQLEKSRLLSDRFSAERPKGSFSTLEIQRTEQGDSAMYLCASSTAGGLWEQYFGPGTRLTVT.

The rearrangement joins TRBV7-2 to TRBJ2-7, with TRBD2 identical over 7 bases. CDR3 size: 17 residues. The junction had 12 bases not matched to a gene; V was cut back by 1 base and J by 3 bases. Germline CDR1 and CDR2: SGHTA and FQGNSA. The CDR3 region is CASSLGSQLAKNYEQYF. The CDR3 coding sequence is TGTGCCAGCAGCTTAGGGTCCCAACTAGCGAAAAACTACGAGCAGTACTTC. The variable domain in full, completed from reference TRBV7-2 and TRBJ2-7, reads GAGVSQSPSNKVTEKGKDVELRCDPISGHTALYWYRQSLGQGLEFLIYFQGNSAPDKSGLPSDRFSAERTGGSVSTLTIQRTQQEDSAVYLCASSLGSQLAKNYEQYFGPGTRLTVT.

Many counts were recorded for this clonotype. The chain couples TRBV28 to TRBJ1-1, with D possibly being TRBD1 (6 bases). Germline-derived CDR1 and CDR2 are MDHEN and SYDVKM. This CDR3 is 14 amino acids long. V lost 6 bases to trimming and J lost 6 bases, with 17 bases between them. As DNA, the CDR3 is TGTGCCAGCAGCTTCAGGGGCTACGAACCTGAAGCTTTCTTT. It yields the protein CASSFRGYEPEAFF.

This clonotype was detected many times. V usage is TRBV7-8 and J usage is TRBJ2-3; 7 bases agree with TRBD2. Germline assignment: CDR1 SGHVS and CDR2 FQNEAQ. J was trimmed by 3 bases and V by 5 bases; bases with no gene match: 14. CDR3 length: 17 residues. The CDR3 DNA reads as TGTGCCAGCAGCCCCACCCCAGCGGGATGGGGAACAGATACGCAGTATTTT. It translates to CASSPTPAGWGTDTQYF.

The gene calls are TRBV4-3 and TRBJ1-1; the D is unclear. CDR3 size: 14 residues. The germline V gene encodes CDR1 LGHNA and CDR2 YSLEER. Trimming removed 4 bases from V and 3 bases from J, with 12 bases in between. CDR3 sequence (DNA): TGCGCCAGCAGCCTTAGGGTAGCCGACACTGAAGCTTTCTTT. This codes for CASSLRVADTEAFF.

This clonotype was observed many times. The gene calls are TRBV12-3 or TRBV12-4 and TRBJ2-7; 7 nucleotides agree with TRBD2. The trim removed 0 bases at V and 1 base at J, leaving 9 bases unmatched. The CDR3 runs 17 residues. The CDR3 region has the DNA TGTGCCAGCAGTTTAGCGAACGGGGGAGGGCCTTCCTACGAGCAGTACTTC. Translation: CASSLANGGGPSYEQYF.

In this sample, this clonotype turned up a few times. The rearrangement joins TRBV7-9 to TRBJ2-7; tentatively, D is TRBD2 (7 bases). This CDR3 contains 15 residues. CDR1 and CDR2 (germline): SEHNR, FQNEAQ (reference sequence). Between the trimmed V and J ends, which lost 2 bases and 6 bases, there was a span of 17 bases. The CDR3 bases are TGTGCCAGCAGCTTATTCCGGGGGGCGCCCGGCGAGCAGTACTTC. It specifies CASSLFRGAPGEQYF.

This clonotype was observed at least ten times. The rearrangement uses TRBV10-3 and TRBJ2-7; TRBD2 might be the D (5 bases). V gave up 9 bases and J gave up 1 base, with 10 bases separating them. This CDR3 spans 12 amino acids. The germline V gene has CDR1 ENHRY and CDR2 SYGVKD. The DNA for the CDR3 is TGTGCCATAGGACGGGAATCCTACGAGCAGTACTTC. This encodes CAIGRESYEQYF.

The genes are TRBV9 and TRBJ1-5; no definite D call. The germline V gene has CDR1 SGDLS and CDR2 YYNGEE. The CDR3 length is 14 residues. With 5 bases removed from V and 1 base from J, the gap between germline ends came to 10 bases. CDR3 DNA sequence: TGTGCCAGCAGTGTGTCCCCGAGCAATCAGCCCCAGCATTTT. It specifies CASSVSPSNQPQHF.

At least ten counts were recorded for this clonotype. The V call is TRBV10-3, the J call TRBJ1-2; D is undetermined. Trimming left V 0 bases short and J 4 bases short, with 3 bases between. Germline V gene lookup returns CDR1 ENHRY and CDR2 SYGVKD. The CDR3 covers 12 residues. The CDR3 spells CAISESTYGYTF. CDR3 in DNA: TGTGCCATCAGTGAGTCGACCTATGGCTACACCTTC.

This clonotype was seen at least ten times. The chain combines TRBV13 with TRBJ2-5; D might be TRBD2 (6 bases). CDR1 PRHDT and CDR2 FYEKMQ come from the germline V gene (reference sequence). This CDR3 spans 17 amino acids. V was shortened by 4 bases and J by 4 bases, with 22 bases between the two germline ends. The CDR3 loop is CASSSRDSPSVRETQYF. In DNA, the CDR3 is TGTGCCAGCAGCTCCCGGGACTCCCCGTCGGTACGAGAGACCCAGTACTTC.

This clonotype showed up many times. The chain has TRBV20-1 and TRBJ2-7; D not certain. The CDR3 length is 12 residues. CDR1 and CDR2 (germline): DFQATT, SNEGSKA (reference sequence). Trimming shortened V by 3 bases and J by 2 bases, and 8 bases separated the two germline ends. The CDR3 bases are TGCAGTGCTAGTGGCCTCGCCTACGAGCAGTACTTC. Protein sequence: CSASGLAYEQYF.

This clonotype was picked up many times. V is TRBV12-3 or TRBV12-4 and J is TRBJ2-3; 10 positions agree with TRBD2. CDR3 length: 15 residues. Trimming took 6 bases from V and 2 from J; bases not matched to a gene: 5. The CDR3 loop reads CASRWTSGHTDTQYF. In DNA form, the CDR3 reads TGTGCCAGCAGATGGACTAGCGGACACACAGATACGCAGTATTTT.